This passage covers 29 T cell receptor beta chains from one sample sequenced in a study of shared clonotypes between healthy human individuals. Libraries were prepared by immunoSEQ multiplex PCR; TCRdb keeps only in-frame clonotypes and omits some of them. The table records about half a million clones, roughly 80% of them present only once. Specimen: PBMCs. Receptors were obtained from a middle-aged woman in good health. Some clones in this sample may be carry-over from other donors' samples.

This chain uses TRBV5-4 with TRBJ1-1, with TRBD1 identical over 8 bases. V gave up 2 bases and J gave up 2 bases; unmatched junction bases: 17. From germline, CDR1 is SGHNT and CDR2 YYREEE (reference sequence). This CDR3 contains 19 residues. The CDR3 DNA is TGTGCCAGCAGCTTAGGTCTTGGGCAGGGGGCTTTACGAAACACTGAAGCTTTCTTT. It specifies CASSLGLGQGALRNTEAFF. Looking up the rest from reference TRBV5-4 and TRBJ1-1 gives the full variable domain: ETGVTQSPTHLIKTRGQQVTLRCSSQSGHNTVSWYQQALGQGPQFIFQYYREEENGRGNFPPRFSGLQFPNYSSELNVNALELDDSALYLCASSLGLGQGALRNTEAFFGQGTRLTVV.

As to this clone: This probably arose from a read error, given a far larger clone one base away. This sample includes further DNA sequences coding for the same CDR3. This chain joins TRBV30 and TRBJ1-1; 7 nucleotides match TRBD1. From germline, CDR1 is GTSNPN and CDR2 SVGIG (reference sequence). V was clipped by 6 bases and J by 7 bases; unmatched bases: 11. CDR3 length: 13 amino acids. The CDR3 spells CACDGLRGFEAFF. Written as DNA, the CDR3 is TGTGCCTGCGACGGACTCAGGGGGTTTGAAGCTTTCTTT.

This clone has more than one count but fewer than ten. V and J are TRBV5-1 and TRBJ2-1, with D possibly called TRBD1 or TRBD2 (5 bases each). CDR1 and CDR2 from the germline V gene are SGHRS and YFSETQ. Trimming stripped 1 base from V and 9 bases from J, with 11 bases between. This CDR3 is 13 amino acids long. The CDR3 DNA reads TGCGCCAGCAGCTTGTTGTGGGGACGTGAGCAGTTCTTC. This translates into CASSLLWGREQFF.

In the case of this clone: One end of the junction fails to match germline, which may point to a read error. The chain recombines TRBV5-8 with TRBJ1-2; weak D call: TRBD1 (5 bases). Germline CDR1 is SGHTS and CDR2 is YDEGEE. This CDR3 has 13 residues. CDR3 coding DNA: TGTGCCAGCATCTTGGCAACAGGAGTTGGCTACACCTTC. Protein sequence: CASILATGVGYTF.

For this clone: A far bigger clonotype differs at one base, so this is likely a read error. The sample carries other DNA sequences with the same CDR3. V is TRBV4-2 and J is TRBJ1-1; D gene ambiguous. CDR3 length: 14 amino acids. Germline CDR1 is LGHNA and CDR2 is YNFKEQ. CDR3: CASSPPLGNTEAFF. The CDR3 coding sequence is TGTGCCAGTAGCCCCCCCCTAGGGAACACTGAAGCTTTCTTT.

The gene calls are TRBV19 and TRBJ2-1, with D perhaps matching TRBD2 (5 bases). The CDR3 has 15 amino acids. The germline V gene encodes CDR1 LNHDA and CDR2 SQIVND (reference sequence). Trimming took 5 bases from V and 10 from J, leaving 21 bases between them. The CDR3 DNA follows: TGTGCCAGTAGTGCTAGTCTAGCAGGACGACACGAGCAGTTCTTC. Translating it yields CASSASLAGRHEQFF.

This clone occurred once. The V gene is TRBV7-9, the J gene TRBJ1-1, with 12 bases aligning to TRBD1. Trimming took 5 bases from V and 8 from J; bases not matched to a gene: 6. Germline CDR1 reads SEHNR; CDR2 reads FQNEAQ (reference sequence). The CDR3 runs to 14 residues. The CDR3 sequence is CASSPGTGGSEAFF. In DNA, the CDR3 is TGTGCCAGCAGCCCCGGGACAGGGGGCTCCGAAGCTTTCTTT. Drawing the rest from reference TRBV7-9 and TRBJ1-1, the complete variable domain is DTGVSQNPRHKITKRGQNVTFRCDPISEHNRLYWYRQTLGQGPEFLTYFQNEAQLEKSRLLSDRFSAERPKGSFSTLEIQRTEQGDSAMYLCASSPGTGGSEAFFGQGTRLTVV.

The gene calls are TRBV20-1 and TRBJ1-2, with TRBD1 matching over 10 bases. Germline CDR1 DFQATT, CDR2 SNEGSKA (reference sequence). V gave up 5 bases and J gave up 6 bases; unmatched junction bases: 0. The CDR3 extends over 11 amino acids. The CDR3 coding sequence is TGCAGTGCTGGGACAGGGGATGGCTACACCTTC. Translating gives CSAGTGDGYTF.

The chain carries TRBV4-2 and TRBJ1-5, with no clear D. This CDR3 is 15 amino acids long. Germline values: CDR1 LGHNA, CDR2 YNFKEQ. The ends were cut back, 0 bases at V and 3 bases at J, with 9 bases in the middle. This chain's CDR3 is CASSQDLGYNQPQHF. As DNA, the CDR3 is TGTGCCAGCAGCCAAGATTTAGGATACAATCAGCCCCAGCATTTT.

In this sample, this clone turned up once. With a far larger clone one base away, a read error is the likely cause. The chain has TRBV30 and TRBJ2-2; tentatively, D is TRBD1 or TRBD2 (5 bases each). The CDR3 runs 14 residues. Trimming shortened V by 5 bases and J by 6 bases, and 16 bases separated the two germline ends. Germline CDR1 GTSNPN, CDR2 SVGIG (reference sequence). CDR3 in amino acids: CAWAGTTFSGELFF. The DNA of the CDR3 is TGTGCCTGGGCCGGGACCACCTTCTCCGGGGAGCTGTTTTTT.

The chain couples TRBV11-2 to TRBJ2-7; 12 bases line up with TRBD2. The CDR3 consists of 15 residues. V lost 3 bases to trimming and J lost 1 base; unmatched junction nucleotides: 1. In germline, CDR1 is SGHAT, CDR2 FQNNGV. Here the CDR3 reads CASSFGLAGSYEQYF. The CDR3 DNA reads TGTGCCAGCAGCTTTGGACTAGCGGGGTCCTACGAGCAGTACTTC.

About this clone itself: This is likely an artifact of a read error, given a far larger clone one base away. The CDR3 DNA sequence: TGTGCCGGCAGCCCACGACAGGGAACTAATGAAAAACTGTTTTTT. Its protein is CAGSPRQGTNEKLFF. The gene calls are TRBV11-2 and TRBJ1-4; 7 nucleotides agree with TRBD1. The length of the CDR3 is 15 residues. The germline CDR1 and CDR2 sequences are SGHAT and FQNNGV.

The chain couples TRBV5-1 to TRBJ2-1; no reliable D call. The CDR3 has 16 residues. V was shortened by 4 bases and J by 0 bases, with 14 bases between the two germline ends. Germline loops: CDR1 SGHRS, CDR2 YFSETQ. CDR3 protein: CASSTIRRSSYNEQFF. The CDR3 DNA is TGCGCCAGCAGCACGATCAGGCGGAGCTCCTACAATGAGCAGTTCTTC.

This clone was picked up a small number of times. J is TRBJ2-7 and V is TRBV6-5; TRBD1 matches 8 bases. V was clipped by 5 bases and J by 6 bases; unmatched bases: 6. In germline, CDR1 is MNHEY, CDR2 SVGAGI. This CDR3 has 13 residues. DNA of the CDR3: TGTGCCAGCAGTAAGGGACAGGTCGGCGAGCAGTACTTC. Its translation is CASSKGQVGEQYF.

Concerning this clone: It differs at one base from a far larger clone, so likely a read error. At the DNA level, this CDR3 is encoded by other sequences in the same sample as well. The CDR3 nucleotides are TGTGCCAGCTCACCACCAAGCATCGACGGCAATGAGCAGTTCTTC. Protein sequence: CASSPPSIDGNEQFF. This rearrangement joins TRBV18 to TRBJ2-1; D call uncertain. Germline V gene lookup returns CDR1 KGHSH and CDR2 LQKENI. Trimming removed 0 bases at V and 6 bases at J, with 12 bases between. This CDR3 is built from 15 residues.

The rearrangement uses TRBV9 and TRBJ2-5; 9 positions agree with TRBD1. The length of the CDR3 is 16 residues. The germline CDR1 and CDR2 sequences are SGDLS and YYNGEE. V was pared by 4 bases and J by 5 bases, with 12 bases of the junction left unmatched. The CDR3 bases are TGTGCCAGCAGCTGCACCGCCGGGACAGGGCCTGAGACCCAGTACTTC. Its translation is CASSCTAGTGPETQYF.

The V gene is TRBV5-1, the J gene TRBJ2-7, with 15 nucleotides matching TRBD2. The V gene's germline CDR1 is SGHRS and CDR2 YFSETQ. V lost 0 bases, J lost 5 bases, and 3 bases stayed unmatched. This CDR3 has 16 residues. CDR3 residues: CASSLGTSGRAHEQYF. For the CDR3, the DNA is TGCGCCAGCAGCTTGGGGACTAGCGGGAGGGCCCACGAGCAGTACTTC.

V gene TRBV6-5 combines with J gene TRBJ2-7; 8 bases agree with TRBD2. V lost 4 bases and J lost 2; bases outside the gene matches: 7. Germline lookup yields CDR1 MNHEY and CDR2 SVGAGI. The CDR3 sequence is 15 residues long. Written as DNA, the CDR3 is TGTGCCAGCAGTTTCACAACTAGCGGAACCTACGAGCAGTACTTC. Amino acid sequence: CASSFTTSGTYEQYF.

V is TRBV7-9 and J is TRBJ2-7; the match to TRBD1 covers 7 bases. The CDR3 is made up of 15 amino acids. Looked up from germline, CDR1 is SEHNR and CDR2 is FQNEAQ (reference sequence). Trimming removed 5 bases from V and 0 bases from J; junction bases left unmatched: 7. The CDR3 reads CASSERTGSSYEQYF. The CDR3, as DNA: TGTGCCAGCAGCGAGAGGACAGGAAGCTCCTACGAGCAGTACTTC.

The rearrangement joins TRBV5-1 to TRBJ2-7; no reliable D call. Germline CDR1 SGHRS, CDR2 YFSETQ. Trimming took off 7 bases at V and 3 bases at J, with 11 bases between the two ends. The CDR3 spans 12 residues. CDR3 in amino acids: CASGNSIYEQYF. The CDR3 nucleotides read TGCGCCAGCGGGAATAGTATCTACGAGCAGTACTTC. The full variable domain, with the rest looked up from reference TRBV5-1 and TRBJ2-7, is KAGVTQTPRYLIKTRGQQVTLSCSPISGHRSVSWYQQTPGQGLQFLFEYFSETQRNKGNFPGRFSGRQFSNSRSEMNVSTLELGDSALYLCASGNSIYEQYFGPGTRLTVT.

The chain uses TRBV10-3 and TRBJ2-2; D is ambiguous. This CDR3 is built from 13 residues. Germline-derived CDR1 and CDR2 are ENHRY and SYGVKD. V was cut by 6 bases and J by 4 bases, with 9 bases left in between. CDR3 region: CAISLLITGELFF. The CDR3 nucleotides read TGTGCCATCAGCTTACTGATCACCGGGGAGCTGTTTTTT.

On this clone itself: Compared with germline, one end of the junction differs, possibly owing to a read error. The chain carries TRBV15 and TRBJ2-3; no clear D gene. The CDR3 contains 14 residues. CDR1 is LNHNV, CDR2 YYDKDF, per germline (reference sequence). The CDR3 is CATSPRTPGDTQYF. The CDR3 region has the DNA TGTGCCACCAGCCCAAGGACCCCCGGAGATACGCAGTATTTC. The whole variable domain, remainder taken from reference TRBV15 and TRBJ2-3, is DAMVIQNPRYQVTQFGKPVTLSCSQTLNHNVMYWYQQKSSQAPKLLFHYYDKDFNNEADTPDNFQSRRPNTSFCFLDIRSPGLGDTAMYLCATSPRTPGDTQYFGPGTRLTVL.

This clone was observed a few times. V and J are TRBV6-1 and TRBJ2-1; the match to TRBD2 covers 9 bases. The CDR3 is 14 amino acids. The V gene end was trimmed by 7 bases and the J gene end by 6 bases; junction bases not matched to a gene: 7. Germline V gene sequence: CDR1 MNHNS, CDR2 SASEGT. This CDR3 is CASTRAGGTNEQFF. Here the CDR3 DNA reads TGTGCCAGCACTCGAGCGGGAGGTACCAATGAGCAGTTCTTC.

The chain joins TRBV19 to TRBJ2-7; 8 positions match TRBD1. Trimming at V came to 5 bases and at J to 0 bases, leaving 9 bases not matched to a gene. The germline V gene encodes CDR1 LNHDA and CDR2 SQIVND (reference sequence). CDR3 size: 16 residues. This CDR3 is CASSPGTGRLSYEQYF. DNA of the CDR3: TGTGCCAGTAGTCCAGGGACAGGAAGACTCTCCTACGAGCAGTACTTC.

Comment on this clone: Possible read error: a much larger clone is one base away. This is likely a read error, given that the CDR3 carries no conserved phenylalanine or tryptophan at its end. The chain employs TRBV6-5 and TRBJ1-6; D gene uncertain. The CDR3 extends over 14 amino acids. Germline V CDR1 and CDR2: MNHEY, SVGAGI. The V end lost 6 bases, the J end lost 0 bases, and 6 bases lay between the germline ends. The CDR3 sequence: CASSSGSYNSPLHS. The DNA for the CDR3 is TGTGCCAGCAGCTCAGGCTCCTATAATTCACCCCTCCACTCT.

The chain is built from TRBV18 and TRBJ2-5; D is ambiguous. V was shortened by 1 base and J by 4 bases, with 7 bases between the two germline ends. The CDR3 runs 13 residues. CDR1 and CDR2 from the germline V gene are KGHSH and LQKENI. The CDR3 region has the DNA TGTGCCAGCTCACCACAGCCGGGAGAGACCCAGTACTTC. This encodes CASSPQPGETQYF.

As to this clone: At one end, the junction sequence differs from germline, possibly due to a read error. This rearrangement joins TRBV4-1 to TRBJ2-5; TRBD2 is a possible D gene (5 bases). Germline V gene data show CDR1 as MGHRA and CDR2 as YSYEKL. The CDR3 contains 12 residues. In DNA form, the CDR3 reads TGCGCCAGCAACCAACCAGGCGGCGGGCAGTACTTC. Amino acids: CASNQPGGGQYF.

The CDR3 nucleotides read TGCAGCGTCCACACGACCGGGAACACCATATATTTT. This encodes CSVHTTGNTIYF. The chain combines TRBV29-1 with TRBJ1-3; D is uncertain. This CDR3 region has 12 residues. Germline V lookup: CDR1 SQVTM, CDR2 ANQGSEA. The ends were cut back, 6 bases at V and 7 bases at J, with 13 bases in the middle. Supplemented by reference TRBV29-1 and TRBJ1-3, the full variable domain reads SAVISQKPSRDICQRGTSLTIQCQVDSQVTMMFWYRQQPGQSLTLIATANQGSEATYESGFVIDKFPISRPNLTFSTLTVSNMSPEDSSIYLCSVHTTGNTIYFGEGSWLTVV.

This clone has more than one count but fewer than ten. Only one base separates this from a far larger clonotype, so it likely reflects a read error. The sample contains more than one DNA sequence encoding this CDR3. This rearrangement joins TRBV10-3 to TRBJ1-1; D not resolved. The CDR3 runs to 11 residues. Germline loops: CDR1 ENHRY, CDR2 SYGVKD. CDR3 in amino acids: CAIRNAGEAFF. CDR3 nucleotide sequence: TGTGCCATCAGAAACGCAGGAGAAGCCTTCTTT.